This T cell receptor beta chain is from a study of cytomegalovirus exposure and HLA in healthy donors. The PCR used 60 Vbeta and 13 Jbeta primers. Assay used: immunoSEQ multiplex PCR; TCRdb lists only in-frame clones, some missing. The sample holds 150,000 or so clones, around 77% seen once. The receptor was isolated from a man in his forties or fifties in good health and CMV-seropositive. Source material: PBMCs.

CDR3 coding DNA: TGTGCCAGTAATAACAGGGGTGCAGATGAAAAACTGTTTTTT. Residues: CASNNRGADEKLFF. The chain employs TRBV19 and TRBJ1-4; 7 bases are a match to TRBD1. This CDR3 comprises 14 residues. Germline loops: CDR1 LNHDA, CDR2 SQIVND (reference sequence). Unmatched junction bases numbered 8, after V lost 7 bases and J lost 6 bases.